What follows are 5 T cell receptor beta chains derived from one specimen sequenced in a study of cytomegalovirus exposure and HLA in healthy donors. Primers for the PCR totalled 60 Vbeta and 13 Jbeta. The data were produced by immunoSEQ multiplex PCR, yet TCRdb's version contains in-frame clones alone and is incomplete. The sample lists more than 110,000 clones, over 80% occurring once. Sequencing was carried out using PBMCs. These receptors came from a female donor in good health and CMV-seronegative.

The gene calls are TRBV6-5 and TRBJ2-7; TRBD1 matches at 7 bases. Per the germline V gene, CDR1 is MNHEY and CDR2 is SVGAGI. The V and J ends lost 0 bases and 6 bases, in that order; junction bases with no gene match: 5. The CDR3 sequence is 14 residues long. The CDR3 DNA reads TGTGCCAGCAGTTACTCGACAGGGCAGCGCGAGCAGTACTTC. Its protein is CASSYSTGQREQYF.

The V gene is TRBV10-3, the J gene TRBJ1-3; D perhaps matches TRBD1 (6 bases). The CDR3 is 19 amino acids. V lost 4 bases to trimming and J lost 0 bases, with 22 bases between them. Germline CDR1 and CDR2: ENHRY and SYGVKD. The CDR3 DNA is TGTGCCATCAGTGTAGTGGCACAGGGATCCTTGGGCTCTGGAAACACCATATATTTT. Translated: CAISVVAQGSLGSGNTIYF.

This chain uses TRBV2 with TRBJ1-1, with TRBD1 matching 8 bases. Germline CDR1 SNHLY, CDR2 FYNNEI. The V and J ends lost 3 bases and 7 bases, in that order; junction bases with no gene match: 4. The CDR3 has 13 residues. The CDR3 DNA sequence: TGTGCCAGCAGTGACAGGGGGCCGATTGAAGCTTTCTTT. Translation: CASSDRGPIEAFF.

This rearrangement joins TRBV28 to TRBJ1-4, with 7 nucleotides matching TRBD1. The CDR3 sequence is 15 residues long. V shed 4 bases, J shed 5 bases, and the junction held 7 bases outside the gene matches. The germline V gene has CDR1 MDHEN and CDR2 SYDVKM. The CDR3 is CASSSRGGRNEKLFF. Written as DNA, the CDR3 is TGTGCCAGCAGTTCCCGAGGGGGCAGGAATGAAAAACTGTTTTTT. The variable domain in full, completed from reference TRBV28 and TRBJ1-4, reads DVKVTQSSRYLVKRTGEKVFLECVQDMDHENMFWYRQDPGLGLRLIYFSYDVKMKEKGDIPEGYSVSREKKERFSLILESASTNQTSMYLCASSSRGGRNEKLFFGSGTQLSVL.

CDR3 amino acids: CSVEGERDSYNEQFF. Here the CDR3 DNA reads TGCAGCGTTGAAGGTGAGCGGGACTCCTACAATGAGCAGTTCTTC. The V call is TRBV29-1, the J call TRBJ2-1; 7 bases agree with TRBD2. CDR3 length equals 15 residues. The V gene's germline CDR1 is SQVTM and CDR2 ANQGSEA. V lost 1 base to trimming and J lost 0 bases; unmatched junction nucleotides: 3.